The clone carrying this T cell receptor (beta chain) appeared many times. The data stem from a study of T-cell reconstitution after alpha-beta-depleted transplantation in children. Preparation of the TCRbeta library used unique molecular identifiers. MiXCR, run by TCRdb on the PCR reads, gives a single entry per CDR3 protein. The data show about 600,000 distinct CDR3 sequences, roughly a tenth seen once. Germline V gives CDR1 MNHEY, CDR2 SMNVEV (reference sequence). The CDR3 has 15 amino acids. V was shortened by 8 bases and J by 0 bases, with 14 bases between the two germline ends. The source is a human donor who donated a stem cell graft to a child with acute myeloid leukemia. The gene calls are TRBV27 and TRBJ2-1; D call uncertain. This specimen consisted of PBMCs from the stem cell graft donor, obtained from the stem cell graft. CDR3 in DNA: TGTGCCAGCTCCACAACCCCGATCTCCTACAATGAGCAGTTCTTC. Encoded protein: CASSTTPISYNEQFF.